This T cell receptor beta chain stems from a study of T cell changes during pregnancy in multiple sclerosis. Germline V CDR1 and CDR2: GTSNPN, SVGIG (reference sequence). The CDR3 totals 13 residues. The V end lost 0 bases, the J end lost 8 bases, and 10 bases lay between the germline ends. The method was immunoSEQ multiplex PCR; TCRdb's version includes in-frame clones alone and lacks a portion of them. The table lists 20,000 to 30,000 clones, 88% of them singletons. The receptor was isolated from a female donor in good health, enrolled as a control in a pregnancy study. V and J are TRBV30 and TRBJ2-2; D unresolved. Specimen: CD4+ T cells from peripheral blood mononuclear cells, collected in the first trimester of pregnancy. The CDR3 here is CAWSVFEPGELFF. The CDR3 nucleotides are TGTGCCTGGAGTGTATTTGAGCCGGGGGAGCTGTTTTTT.